Below, 2 T cell receptor beta chains from the same sample are listed, as sequenced in a study of T cells in Graves' hyperthyroidism and ophthalmopathy. There were TCR beta CDR3 regions amplified from RNA transcripts. Initially, a first-round RT-PCR of the TCR CDR3 employed the HTBI primer set. TCRdb reprocessed the multiplex PCR reads via MiXCR and lists one record per CDR3 protein. The sample records nearly 600,000 distinct CDR3 sequences, around 14% being singletons. Sample: blood. The receptors stem from a woman in her late teens or twenties with Graves' ophthalmopathy.

This clonotype was found many times. This chain uses TRBV29-1 with TRBJ1-5; 7 bases agree with TRBD1. The CDR3 consists of 14 residues. V trimming: 5 bases; J trimming: 3 bases; junction bases outside the gene matches: 7. Germline lookup yields CDR1 SQVTM and CDR2 ANQGSEA. Here the CDR3 DNA reads TGCAGCGTTTTGGAGGGGGCGAACAATCAGCCCCAGCATTTT. Protein: CSVLEGANNQPQHF.

The chain combines TRBV4-1 with TRBJ1-2; 8 nucleotides match TRBD1. CDR1 MGHRA and CDR2 YSYEKL come from the germline V gene. The CDR3 is 16 residues long. V shed 3 bases and J 4 bases; nucleotides not matched to a gene: 10. The CDR3 nucleotides are TGCGCCAGCAGCCAGGCAGGGGGCGCACGGTCCTATGGCTACACCTTC. Encoded protein: CASSQAGGARSYGYTF.